This T cell receptor beta chain was retrieved from a study of early T cells in non-severe SARS-CoV-2 infection (dated by TCRdb to the early 2020s). Some background on the complete study: Bulk RNA from unsorted whole blood was used for TCR sequencing, so alpha and beta chains could not be paired. What the study reported, not specific to this receptor: VDJdb matching was skewed toward anti-spike CD8 responses, so virus-specific expansions were likely underestimated and private and CD4 specificities were missed.

Libraries were made using 5' RACE. The sequencing machine was a NextSeq 500. Unique molecular identifiers were attached to individual cDNA molecules in the TCR library protocol so that sequencing error and PCR bias could be corrected. Both TCR alpha and beta chains were sequenced, and tight co-correlation was observed between alpha and beta sequence abundances in each sample. The paper's processing steps were these. Decombinator V4 was used to annotate the V gene, J gene and CDR3 of the TCR sequences. Expanded TCRs were defined as changing significantly between any two time points under a Poisson model with p below 0.0001. TCR abundances were normalised to the total number of TCRs sequenced in each sample and reported as counts per million. TRAV1-2 paired with TRAJ12, TRAJ20 or TRAJ33 defined MAIT TCRs, while TRAV10 paired with TRAJ18 defined iNKT TCRs. VDJdb, accessed 1 November 2021, was searched for CMV, EBV and SARS-CoV-2 annotated TCRs, with TCRs annotated for multiple antigens excluded. The public reads were quality trimmed at Q25 with fastp and then assembled into clones with MiXCR by TCRdb, keeping productive beta chains. Here each entry gathers all rows of one CDR3 protein and keeps the most common genes and DNA. For this entry, the V and J calls and clone size follow TCRdb and not the study's own pipeline. The sample table records 40,000 to 45,000 distinct CDR3 sequences; more than 10% of these occur just once. 15% to 20% of the sample goes to the ten largest clones.

This was a case-control study nested in a cohort of healthcare workers in London, UK, who had nasopharyngeal swab PCR tests and blood samples taken every week. Healthcare workers were enrolled in the week of the UK lockdown, from 23 to 31 March 2020, and were followed every week for up to roughly 16 weeks. At least ten counts were recorded for this clonotype. Its antigen is currently not known. Qualities for individual bases were not recorded, and no much larger clone is one base off. At the junction V is shortened by 10 bases and J by 4 bases, with 17 bases in between. CDR1 and CDR2 were assigned from the germline V gene (reference sequence) as MNHNY and SVGAGI. Its CDR3 holds 14 amino acids, cysteine through phenylalanine. The entry retains the CDR3 DNA only, 42 bases that are in frame from base 1.

The sequence was obtained from an adult who was a healthcare worker with PCR-confirmed SARS-CoV-2 infection or an uninfected control (not recorded which). The sequence links TRBV6-6 to TRBJ2-1; a tentative D match to TRBD2 spans 5 bases. Material for sequencing was whole blood. At the DNA level, the sequence is TGTGCCACGAGCGGTTCGCCGGGGTACAATGAGCAGTTCTTC. This yields the protein CATSGSPGYNEQFF.